Listed here is a single TCR beta chain. Its antigen remains undetermined. Per-base qualities were not stored, and no clone one base away is much larger. The sample is drawn from a study of blood T cell repertoires in COVID-19 (dated by TCRdb to the early 2020s). Notes on the research overall: The collaborator samples originated in the United States, Italy and Spain and spanned the acute and convalescent phases of COVID-19. The prospective study material was composed of cDNA or gDNA derived from T cells, B-cell-depleted T cells, or PBMCs. Subjects who had been exposed to COVID-19, were actively infected with it, or had recovered from it provided the deeply sampled blood TCRbeta repertoires that made up the dataset. The repertoires were released in a freely available public database meant as a resource for research on the immune response to SARS-CoV-2. The samples were drawn from two sources: the first 160 participants of the ongoing ImmuneRACE study, and 950 to 1,500 subjects contributed by 6 global collaborators. A de-identified subject ID, COVID-19 status, age in years and sex were almost always included in the sample metadata. Where available, HLA class I and class II types were obtained from metadata supplied by the sample provider rather than from assay-based typing.

Findings and caveats that apply to the study as a whole: The quantity of clinical and demographic metadata differed by source and by participant and was supplied without curation.

One collaborating source in Seattle enrolled patients while the patients were actively infected and followed the patients over time throughout the course of disease. Each collaborating institution followed its own protocols to collect whole blood in K2EDTA tubes. For TCRbeta analysis, collaborators shipped samples as frozen whole blood, isolated PBMCs, or DNA extracted from either of those sample types. V and J are trimmed by 2 bases and 2 bases, and the gene matches miss 6 bases of the junction. Spanning cysteine to phenylalanine, the CDR3 consists of 16 amino acids. Of the read, only the CDR3 DNA is kept; its 48 bases are in frame from base 1. The germline V gene provides CDR1 LGHNA and CDR2 YNFKEQ. TCRbeta CDR3 regions were amplified from genomic DNA using the immunoSEQ Assay, a bias-controlled multiplex PCR. From the authors' description of their analysis: Within the assay, amplification of reference gene primers was used to estimate how many nucleated cells each sample contained. To quantify the absolute abundance of each unique TCRbeta CDR3 rearrangement, sequence reads were collapsed and filtered. For each sample, productive Simpson clonality was calculated as the square root of Simpson's diversity index across productive rearrangements. The table was pulled from immuneACCESS by TCRdb, which kept in-frame rearrangements only. Such tables lose some clones; where checked, under half of the loss comes from unresolved V genes, and the rest has no known cause. V and J calls and clone size are those listed in that table; D and trimming were worked out from the DNA. The sample includes under 300,000 clones, with around 90% observed a single time. Together, the top ten hold approximately 2.3% of the sample.

Sequencing input: peripheral blood. The origin of this receptor is a woman in her fifties or sixties with COVID-19, enrolled during active disease. The chain is encoded by TRBV4-2 joined to TRBJ2-3, and 8 junctional nucleotides match TRBD1. The base sequence is TGTGCCAGCAGCCAACTCCTGGACAGGGCCACAGATACGCAGTATTTT. Its protein product is CASSQLLDRATDTQYF.